Each of the 25 T cell receptor beta chains below was sequenced from the same sample in a study of cytomegalovirus exposure and HLA in healthy donors. 60 Vbeta and 13 Jbeta primers were used in PCR. Using immunoSEQ multiplex PCR, the repertoire was profiled, and TCRdb retains in-frame clones only, with some absent. The sample lists approximately 100,000 clones; over 60% were seen once. The sequenced material came from PBMCs. All receptors derive from a woman in her late teens or twenties in good health and CMV-seropositive.

The chain combines TRBV28 with TRBJ1-5; 7 bases align to TRBD1. The CDR3 totals 14 residues. Germline V gives CDR1 MDHEN, CDR2 SYDVKM. V shed 8 bases, J shed 7 bases, and the junction held 11 bases outside the gene matches. CDR3 sequence: CASGKQGNGQPQHF. The CDR3 region has the DNA TGTGCCAGCGGGAAACAGGGGAATGGGCAGCCCCAGCATTTT.

CDR3 residues: CASSLQGVSTDTQYF. In DNA, the CDR3 is TGTGCCAGCAGTTTACAGGGGGTTAGCACAGATACGCAGTATTTT. V gene TRBV27 combines with J gene TRBJ2-3; 7 bases are shared with TRBD1. Germline V gene data show CDR1 as MNHEY and CDR2 as SMNVEV (reference sequence). J gave up 0 bases and V 2 bases, and 2 bases lay outside the gene matches. This CDR3 spans 15 amino acids.

This clone has only a few counts. CDR3: CASRASSYEQYF. The CDR3 DNA follows: TGTGCCAGCCGAGCGAGCTCCTACGAGCAGTACTTC. The rearrangement uses TRBV6-1 and TRBJ2-7; D ambiguous. The CDR3 length is 12 residues. Per germline, CDR1 MNHNS and CDR2 SASEGT. Trimming shortened V by 8 bases and J by 0 bases, and 8 bases separated the two germline ends.

The rearrangement uses TRBV5-1 and TRBJ2-3, with D unresolved. CDR1 SGHRS and CDR2 YFSETQ come from the germline V gene. This CDR3 is 16 amino acids long. V was clipped by 0 bases and J by 0 bases, with 11 bases between them. CDR3 coding DNA: TGCGCCAGCAGCTTGGTGTCGGGTTATAGCACAGATACGCAGTATTTT. Its translation is CASSLVSGYSTDTQYF.

The chain employs TRBV10-3 and TRBJ2-3; 13 bases are shared with TRBD2. Trimming took 4 bases from V and 3 from J; bases not matched to a gene: 1. Germline CDR1 reads ENHRY; CDR2 reads SYGVKD. CDR3 length: 15 residues. CDR3 residues: CAISGLAGGTDTQYF. The DNA of the CDR3 is TGTGCCATCAGTGGACTAGCGGGAGGTACAGATACGCAGTATTTT.

This chain uses TRBV7-9 with TRBJ1-1, with D perhaps matching TRBD1 (6 bases). Trimming cost V 5 bases and J 4 bases, with 17 bases left between them. This CDR3 contains 15 residues. Germline CDR1 and CDR2: SEHNR and FQNEAQ (reference sequence). This CDR3 is CASSPPSGVGTEAFF. As DNA, the CDR3 is TGTGCCAGCAGCCCACCGTCAGGGGTCGGCACTGAAGCTTTCTTT.

The V and J genes are TRBV5-1 and TRBJ2-1; D might be TRBD2 (6 bases). The V and J ends lost 4 bases and 0 bases respectively, with 17 bases between them. The CDR3 consists of 17 residues. Germline-derived CDR1 and CDR2 are SGHRS and YFSETQ. The CDR3 coding sequence is TGCGCCAGCAGCCTAAACGCGGGACGGAGCTCCTACAATGAGCAGTTCTTC. The encoded protein is CASSLNAGRSSYNEQFF.

V usage is TRBV27 and J usage is TRBJ1-1, with 9 bases that match TRBD1. Per germline, CDR1 MNHEY and CDR2 SMNVEV (reference sequence). The trim removed 5 bases at V and 0 bases at J, leaving 7 bases unmatched. The CDR3 has 16 amino acids. CDR3 DNA: TGTGCCAGCAGTCCCGGGACAGGGAATATGAACACTGAAGCTTTCTTT. Residues: CASSPGTGNMNTEAFF.

V and J are TRBV28 and TRBJ2-5, with 7 bases identical to TRBD2. The germline CDR1 and CDR2 sequences are MDHEN and SYDVKM. V shed 6 bases, J shed 1 base, and the junction held 11 bases outside the gene matches. The CDR3 is 16 residues long. In DNA, the CDR3 is TGTGCCAGCAGAAGAGCGGGAACGTCCCCCCAAGAGACCCAGTACTTC. The encoded protein is CASRRAGTSPQETQYF.

This rearrangement joins TRBV9 to TRBJ2-3, with D hard to call. The CDR3 has 16 amino acids. V was cut by 0 bases and J by 5 bases, with 16 bases left in between. The germline CDR1 and CDR2 sequences are SGDLS and YYNGEE. The CDR3 here is CASSVGGSGQRDTQYF. CDR3 coding DNA: TGTGCCAGCAGCGTAGGAGGTTCTGGTCAGCGAGATACGCAGTATTTT. The variable domain in full, completed from reference TRBV9 and TRBJ2-3, reads DSGVTQTPKHLITATGQRVTLRCSPRSGDLSVYWYQQSLDQGLQFLIQYYNGEERAKGNILERFSAQQFPDLHSELNLSSLELGDSALYFCASSVGGSGQRDTQYFGPGTRLTVL.

The gene calls are TRBV4-2 and TRBJ2-7; 11 bases fit TRBD2. CDR3 size: 15 residues. J lost 3 bases, V lost 4 bases, and 5 bases had no gene match. CDR1 and CDR2 from the germline V gene are LGHNA and YNFKEQ. CDR3 sequence reads: CASSPGTSGYYEQYF. CDR3 nucleotide sequence: TGTGCCAGCAGCCCAGGGACTAGCGGCTACTACGAGCAGTACTTC.

Remarks on this clone: Additional DNA sequences in this sample encode the identical CDR3. The chain employs TRBV7-9 and TRBJ2-1; 7 nucleotides agree with TRBD2. V lost 0 bases, J lost 10 bases, and 0 bases stayed unmatched. This CDR3 is 12 amino acids long. Germline assignment: CDR1 SEHNR and CDR2 FQNEAQ (reference sequence). The CDR3 DNA follows: TGTGCCAGCAGCTTAGCGGGAGGGGAGCAGTTCTTC. It codes for CASSLAGGEQFF.

This clone was counted between two and nine times. This rearrangement joins TRBV6-1 to TRBJ2-7, with 11 bases aligning to TRBD2. CDR3 length: 15 residues. Germline assignment: CDR1 MNHNS and CDR2 SASEGT. The junction had 5 bases not matched to a gene; V was cut back by 7 bases and J by 0 bases. CDR3 region: CASNVAGGASYEQYF. Here the CDR3 DNA reads TGTGCCAGCAACGTAGCGGGAGGGGCCTCCTACGAGCAGTACTTC.

The chain recombines TRBV18 with TRBJ1-5; D possibly corresponds to TRBD1 (6 bases). The V and J ends lost 3 bases and 7 bases respectively, with 13 bases between them. The CDR3 extends over 14 amino acids. The germline V gene has CDR1 KGHSH and CDR2 LQKENI. The CDR3 coding sequence is TGTGCCAGCTCACCCGGGGGGGCAGGCCAGCCCCAGCATTTT. As protein: CASSPGGAGQPQHF.

The chain is built from TRBV27 and TRBJ2-3, with D hard to call. The CDR3 length is 15 residues. Germline assignment: CDR1 MNHEY and CDR2 SMNVEV (reference sequence). Deletions cut 0 bases from V and 2 bases from J, with 9 bases between. The CDR3 DNA sequence: TGTGCCAGCAGTTTATCGGCCTCGCTCACAGATACGCAGTATTTT. Translation gives CASSLSASLTDTQYF.

This chain links TRBV6-1 with TRBJ1-3, with unresolved D. The length of the CDR3 is 14 residues. Trimming removed 0 bases from V and 0 bases from J, with 3 bases in between. Germline CDR1 and CDR2: MNHNS and SASEGT. The CDR3 loop is CASSEAHSGNTIYF. For the CDR3, the DNA is TGTGCCAGCAGTGAAGCCCACTCTGGAAACACCATATATTTT.

The chain is built from TRBV13 and TRBJ2-3; 15 bases agree with TRBD2. The CDR3 consists of 16 residues. J gave up 6 bases and V 3 bases, and 4 bases lay outside the gene matches. Per germline, CDR1 PRHDT and CDR2 FYEKMQ (reference sequence). As DNA, the CDR3 is TGTGCCAGCAGCTTCCCAGGACTAGCGGGAGGGGATACGCAGTATTTT. Translating gives CASSFPGLAGGDTQYF.

The CDR3: CASSSETLPGGNTIYF. Here the CDR3 DNA reads TGTGCCAGCAGTTCCGAGACTTTGCCGGGTGGAAACACCATATATTTT. This chain links TRBV6-5 with TRBJ1-3; no definite D call. CDR1 is MNHEY, CDR2 SVGAGI, per germline. The length of the CDR3 is 16 residues. V was pared by 4 bases and J by 3 bases, with 16 bases between.

The chain recombines TRBV6-6 with TRBJ2-7; 10 positions match TRBD2. The germline CDR1 and CDR2 sequences are MNHNY and SVGAGI (reference sequence). Trimming cost V 4 bases and J 6 bases; bases outside gene matches: 9. The CDR3 is 15 residues long. The DNA of the CDR3 is TGTGCCAGCAGTTCGACTAGCGGGCTCCTCGGCGAGCAGTACTTC. This encodes CASSSTSGLLGEQYF.

This rearrangement joins TRBV15 to TRBJ2-7; no definite D call. CDR3 length equals 13 residues. The V end lost 0 bases, the J end lost 4 bases, and 7 bases lay between the germline ends. Germline loops: CDR1 LNHNV, CDR2 YYDKDF (reference sequence). CDR3 protein: CATSRENNYEQYF. CDR3 nucleotides: TGTGCCACCAGCAGAGAAAATAATTACGAGCAGTACTTC.

The chain combines TRBV19 with TRBJ1-1; D is undetermined. Trimming cost V 3 bases and J 1 base, with 6 bases left between them. CDR1 is LNHDA, CDR2 SQIVND, per germline (reference sequence). The CDR3 extends over 13 amino acids. CDR3 region: CASSIPGNTEAFF. CDR3 in DNA: TGTGCCAGTAGTATTCCGGGGAACACTGAAGCTTTCTTT.

The chain combines TRBV6-5 with TRBJ2-7; a possible D gene is TRBD2 (6 bases). The CDR3 extends over 13 amino acids. From germline, CDR1 is MNHEY and CDR2 SVGAGI. Trimming stripped 3 bases from V and 3 bases from J, with 9 bases between. The DNA for the CDR3 is TGTGCCAGCAGTTATGAGGGAGGCTACGAGCAGTACTTC. It yields the protein CASSYEGGYEQYF.

The chain combines TRBV28 with TRBJ1-4; TRBD1 might be the D (6 bases). Trimming shortened V by 10 bases and J by 7 bases, and 22 bases separated the two germline ends. Germline values: CDR1 MDHEN, CDR2 SYDVKM. CDR3 size: 15 residues. Written as DNA, the CDR3 is TGTGCCATCTCAAAGGGGGGGTCGGAGCGTGAAAAACTGTTTTTT. This translates into CAISKGGSEREKLFF.

The J gene is TRBJ2-3, the V gene TRBV6-5; 8 bases map to TRBD1. CDR3 size: 11 residues. V lost 5 bases to trimming and J lost 9 bases; unmatched junction nucleotides: 1. Germline V gene lookup returns CDR1 MNHEY and CDR2 SVGAGI. The CDR3 here is CASSRQGTQYF. CDR3 nucleotides: TGTGCCAGCAGTCGACAGGGGACGCAGTATTTT.

The rearrangement links TRBV15 to TRBJ2-3, with 12 bases identical to TRBD2. Germline CDR1 reads LNHNV; CDR2 reads YYDKDF (reference sequence). J gave up 1 base and V 0 bases, and 5 bases lay outside the gene matches. The CDR3 consists of 18 residues. The CDR3: CATSRDTSSGGGTDTQYF. The CDR3 DNA reads TGTGCCACCAGCAGAGACACATCTAGCGGGGGGGGCACAGATACGCAGTATTTT.